The clone carrying this T cell receptor (beta chain) was seen just once. These data are taken from a study of blood T cell repertoires in COVID-19. Study overall: Donors in the United States, Italy and Spain gave samples during acute or convalescent COVID-19. T cells, B-cell-depleted T cells, or PBMCs provided the cDNA or gDNA that served as material.

Sequencing used immunoSEQ multiplex PCR; TCRdb keeps in-frame clones, though not all of them. The repertoire holds about 65,000 clones, with roughly 83% as singletons. The CDR3 length is 16 residues. With 3 bases clipped from V and 7 bases from J, the junction kept 10 bases outside the gene matches. Per the germline V gene, CDR1 is SGHRS and CDR2 is YFSETQ. Sequenced input: peripheral blood. The TCR was taken from a man in his fifties or sixties with COVID-19, enrolled during active disease. The chain couples TRBV5-1 to TRBJ2-1; 10 positions match TRBD2. The CDR3 coding sequence is TGCGCCAGCAGCTCCCAGGAGACTAGCGGGTGGAATGAGCAGTTCTTC. Its protein is CASSSQETSGWNEQFF.